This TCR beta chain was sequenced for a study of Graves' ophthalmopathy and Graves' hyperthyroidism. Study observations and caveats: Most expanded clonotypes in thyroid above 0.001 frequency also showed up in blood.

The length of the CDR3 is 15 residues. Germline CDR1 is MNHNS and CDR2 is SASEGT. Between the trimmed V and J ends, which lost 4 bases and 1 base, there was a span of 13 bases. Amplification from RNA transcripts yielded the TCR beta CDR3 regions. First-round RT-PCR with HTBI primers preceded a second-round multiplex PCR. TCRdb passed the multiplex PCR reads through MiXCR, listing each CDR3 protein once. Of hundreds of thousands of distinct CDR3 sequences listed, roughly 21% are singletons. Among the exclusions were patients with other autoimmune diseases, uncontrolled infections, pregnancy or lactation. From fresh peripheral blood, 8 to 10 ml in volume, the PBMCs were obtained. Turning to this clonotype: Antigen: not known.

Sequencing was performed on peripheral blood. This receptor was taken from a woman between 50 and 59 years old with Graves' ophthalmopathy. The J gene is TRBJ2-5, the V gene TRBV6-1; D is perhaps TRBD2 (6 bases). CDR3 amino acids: CASSGPGLRQETQYF. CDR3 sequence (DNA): TGTGCCAGCAGTGGACCGGGACTCCGCCAAGAGACCCAGTACTTC.